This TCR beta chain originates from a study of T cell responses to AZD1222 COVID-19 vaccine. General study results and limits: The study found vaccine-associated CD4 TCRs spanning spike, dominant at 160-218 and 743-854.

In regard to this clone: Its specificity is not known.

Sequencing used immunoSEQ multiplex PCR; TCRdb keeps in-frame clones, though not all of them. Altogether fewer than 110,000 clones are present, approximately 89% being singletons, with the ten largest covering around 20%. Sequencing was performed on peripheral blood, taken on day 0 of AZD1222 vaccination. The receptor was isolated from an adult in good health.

CDR3 in amino acids: CASSRVQQGALDTQYF. In DNA, the CDR3 is TGTGCCAGTAGTAGGGTTCAACAGGGGGCGCTTGATACGCAGTATTTT. The gene calls are TRBV19 and TRBJ2-3; TRBD1 agrees at 9 bases. The trim removed 4 bases at V and 6 bases at J, leaving 11 bases unmatched. Germline V gene sequence: CDR1 LNHDA, CDR2 SQIVND (reference sequence). This CDR3 has 16 residues.